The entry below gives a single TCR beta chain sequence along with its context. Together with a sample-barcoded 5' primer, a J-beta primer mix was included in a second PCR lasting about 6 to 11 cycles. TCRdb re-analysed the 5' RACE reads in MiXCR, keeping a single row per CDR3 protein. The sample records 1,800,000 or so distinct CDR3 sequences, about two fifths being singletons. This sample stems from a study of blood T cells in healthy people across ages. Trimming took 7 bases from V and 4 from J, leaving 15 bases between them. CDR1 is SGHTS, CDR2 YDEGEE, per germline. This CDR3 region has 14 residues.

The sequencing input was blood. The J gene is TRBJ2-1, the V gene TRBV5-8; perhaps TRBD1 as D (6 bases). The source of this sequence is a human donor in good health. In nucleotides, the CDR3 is TGTGCCAGCTCCCATCCAGGGGTATACAATGAGCAGTTCTTC. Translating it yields CASSHPGVYNEQFF.